The 5 T cell receptor beta chains below come from one sample, sequenced in a study of identical twins. In TCRdb, the 5' RACE reads were re-called with MiXCR into one record per CDR3 protein. The sample has some 760,000 distinct CDR3 sequences, about 20% seen once; the top ten hold 10% to 15%. The same data also went into a second study, on T cells expressing NK-cell markers.

Sequenced: PBMCs. These receptors all stem from a woman between 18 and 29 years old in good health.

This clonotype occurred a few times. This chain connects TRBV7-9 to TRBJ2-7, with D unresolved. V was clipped by 1 base and J by 6 bases, with 13 bases between them. Germline V lookup: CDR1 SEHNR, CDR2 FQNEAQ (reference sequence). This CDR3 is built from 14 residues. CDR3 residues: CASSLVVQAPEQYF. CDR3 DNA sequence: TGTGCCAGCAGCTTAGTGGTCCAAGCCCCCGAGCAGTACTTC.

This clonotype occurred many times. The rearrangement uses TRBV6-1 and TRBJ1-6, with D tentatively TRBD1 (5 bases). V shed 6 bases and J shed 10 bases, with 16 bases lying between them. CDR3 length equals 14 residues. Germline V lookup: CDR1 MNHNS, CDR2 SASEGT. CDR3: CASSLGAPGSPLHF. The CDR3 region has the DNA TGTGCCAGCAGCCTCGGGGCCCCGGGCTCACCCCTCCACTTT.

This clonotype has only a few counts. The chain links TRBV11-2 to TRBJ1-1; D is undetermined. V gave up 5 bases and J gave up 1 base, with 14 bases separating them. This CDR3 region has 15 residues. CDR1 is SGHAT, CDR2 FQNNGV, per germline. The CDR3 DNA reads as TGTGCCAGCAGCCAGAGCGGACGGAAGAACACTGAAGCTTTCTTT. It translates to CASSQSGRKNTEAFF.

A single count supports this clonotype. The chain has TRBV5-1 and TRBJ2-7, with D uncertain. Germline CDR1 reads SGHRS; CDR2 reads YFSETQ. The CDR3 is made up of 13 amino acids. The V end was cut by 1 base, the J end by 6 bases, with 11 bases between. The CDR3 nucleotides are TGCGCCAGCAGCTTGTCCGCTAGTGCCGAGCAGTACTTC. Its protein product is CASSLSASAEQYF.

This clonotype has a handful of counts. V usage is TRBV5-6 and J usage is TRBJ2-7; 7 positions match TRBD1. V gave up 3 bases and J gave up 9 bases; unmatched junction bases: 9. Per the germline V gene, CDR1 is SGHDT and CDR2 is YYEEEE. This CDR3 comprises 13 residues. CDR3 DNA sequence: TGTGCCAGCAGCTCCGGGACAGACGAGGGGCAGTACTTC. Its translation: CASSSGTDEGQYF.